Listed below are T cell receptor beta chains from one sample, sequenced in a study of blood T cells in healthy people across ages. TCRdb re-called the 5' RACE reads with MiXCR, one entry per CDR3 protein. The repertoire holds about 800,000 distinct CDR3 sequences, with roughly 25% as singletons. The sample was also reused in another study, on T cells of mothers and their children.

The sequencing input was blood. The receptors stem from a boy aged 5-17 years in good health. Each CDR3 is given with its conserved first and last residue. D genes are given only for firm matches. The size entry is marked missing in some rows and otherwise reads once, few, many or a size class.

d_call: NA
v_call: TRBV6-2/TRBV6-3
clone_size: few
j_call: TRBJ2-2
cdr3_length: 13
cdr3_aa: CASSPAWTGELFF
cdr3_nt: TGTGCCAGCAGTCCCGCCTGGACCGGGGAGCTGTTTTTT

d_call: NA
v_call: TRBV7-8
clone_size: NA
j_call: TRBJ2-5
cdr3_length: 15
cdr3_aa: CASSSGHKGMETQYF
cdr3_nt: TGTGCCAGCAGCTCGGGACACAAGGGCATGGAGACCCAGTACTTC

d_call: TRBD1
v_call: TRBV12-3/TRBV12-4
clone_size: NA
j_call: TRBJ2-1
cdr3_length: 15
cdr3_aa: CATTGPRTRDTEQFF
cdr3_nt: TGTGCCACGACAGGGCCAAGGACAAGAGACACTGAGCAGTTCTTC

d_call: NA
v_call: TRBV27
clone_size: NA
j_call: TRBJ2-7
cdr3_length: 12
cdr3_aa: CASSWGARAQYF
cdr3_nt: TGTGCCAGCAGTTGGGGGGCCCGAGCGCAGTACTTC

d_call: TRBD1
v_call: TRBV2
clone_size: NA
j_call: TRBJ1-1
cdr3_length: 14
cdr3_aa: CASSPDRADTEAFF
cdr3_nt: TGTGCCAGCAGTCCGGACAGGGCGGACACTGAAGCTTTCTTT

d_call: NA
v_call: TRBV11-2
clone_size: NA
j_call: TRBJ2-6
cdr3_length: 19
cdr3_aa: CASSSPQWGRGPGANVLTF
cdr3_nt: TGTGCCAGCAGCTCTCCTCAGTGGGGCAGGGGACCTGGGGCCAACGTCCTGACTTTC

d_call: NA
v_call: TRBV4-2
clone_size: NA
j_call: TRBJ2-1
cdr3_length: 16
cdr3_aa: CASSQDLGSSYNEQFF
cdr3_nt: TGTGCCAGCAGCCAAGATCTGGGGAGCTCCTACAATGAGCAGTTCTTC

d_call: TRBD1
v_call: TRBV3-1
clone_size: NA
j_call: TRBJ2-7
cdr3_length: 15
cdr3_aa: CASSLRDRGIDEQYF
cdr3_nt: TGTGCCAGCAGCCTTCGGGACAGGGGGATCGACGAGCAGTACTTC

d_call: NA
v_call: TRBV7-2
clone_size: NA
j_call: TRBJ2-5
cdr3_length: 14
cdr3_aa: CASSLAVGSETQYF
cdr3_nt: TGTGCCAGCAGCTTAGCGGTGGGTTCAGAGACCCAGTACTTC

d_call: TRBD2
v_call: TRBV20-1
clone_size: many
j_call: TRBJ2-5
cdr3_length: 13
cdr3_aa: CSARTSGQETQYF
cdr3_nt: TGCAGTGCTAGGACTAGCGGCCAAGAGACCCAGTACTTC

d_call: TRBD2
v_call: TRBV20-1
clone_size: NA
j_call: TRBJ2-3
cdr3_length: 14
cdr3_aa: CSVKRGGGTDTQYF
cdr3_nt: TGCAGTGTTAAACGGGGGGGCGGCACAGATACGCAGTATTTT

d_call: NA
v_call: TRBV5-1
clone_size: NA
j_call: TRBJ2-7
cdr3_length: 15
cdr3_aa: CASSLGQGGGYEQYF
cdr3_nt: TGCGCCAGCAGCTTGGGCCAGGGAGGAGGATACGAGCAGTACTTC

d_call: NA
v_call: TRBV12-3/TRBV12-4
clone_size: NA
j_call: TRBJ1-6
cdr3_length: 14
cdr3_aa: CASSFGGRGSPLHF
cdr3_nt: TGTGCCAGCAGTTTCGGGGGGCGCGGGTCACCCCTCCACTTT

d_call: TRBD1
v_call: TRBV28
clone_size: few
j_call: TRBJ2-7
cdr3_length: 14
cdr3_aa: CASSLLRTGTEQYF
cdr3_nt: TGTGCCAGCAGTTTATTAAGGACAGGGACCGAGCAGTACTTC

d_call: TRBD2
v_call: TRBV5-5
clone_size: few
j_call: TRBJ2-7
cdr3_length: 17
cdr3_aa: CASRSFSGSWESYEQYF
cdr3_nt: TGTGCCAGCAGGTCTTTCAGCGGGAGCTGGGAATCTTACGAGCAGTACTTC

d_call: NA
v_call: TRBV7-2
clone_size: few
j_call: TRBJ2-5
cdr3_length: 14
cdr3_aa: CASSLGIWGGTQYF
cdr3_nt: TGTGCCAGCAGCTTAGGCATCTGGGGTGGGACCCAGTACTTC

d_call: NA
v_call: TRBV9
clone_size: many
j_call: TRBJ2-2
cdr3_length: 13
cdr3_aa: CASTKQEAGELFF
cdr3_nt: TGTGCCAGCACTAAACAGGAGGCCGGGGAGCTGTTTTTT

d_call: TRBD2
v_call: TRBV7-9
clone_size: NA
j_call: TRBJ2-1
cdr3_length: 17
cdr3_aa: CASSLGGRGRPGDEQFF
cdr3_nt: TGTGCCAGCAGCTTAGGGGGGAGGGGTCGGCCAGGCGATGAGCAGTTCTTC

d_call: NA
v_call: TRBV12-3/TRBV12-4
clone_size: few
j_call: TRBJ2-1
cdr3_length: 15
cdr3_aa: CASSWPAGIYNEQFF
cdr3_nt: TGTGCCAGCAGTTGGCCGGCCGGGATCTACAATGAGCAGTTCTTC

d_call: NA
v_call: TRBV7-9
clone_size: NA
j_call: TRBJ2-7
cdr3_length: 17
cdr3_aa: CASSFHDIRDIAYEQYF
cdr3_nt: TGTGCCAGCAGCTTCCACGATATCCGGGACATAGCCTACGAGCAGTACTTC

d_call: NA
v_call: TRBV27
clone_size: NA
j_call: TRBJ2-5
cdr3_length: 14
cdr3_aa: CASSYQGSVETQYF
cdr3_nt: TGTGCCAGCAGTTACCAGGGTAGTGTAGAGACCCAGTACTTC

d_call: TRBD2
v_call: TRBV6-5
clone_size: NA
j_call: TRBJ2-5
cdr3_length: 16
cdr3_aa: CASRPLAGVTEETQYF
cdr3_nt: TGTGCCAGCAGACCTCTAGCGGGGGTGACCGAAGAGACCCAGTACTTC

d_call: NA
v_call: TRBV28
clone_size: few
j_call: TRBJ2-7
cdr3_length: 14
cdr3_aa: CASIPRDGSYEQYF
cdr3_nt: TGTGCCAGCATCCCCCGGGACGGCTCCTACGAGCAGTACTTC